This TCR beta chain was captured by sequencing in a study of T cell responses to AZD1222 COVID-19 vaccine. Using immunoSEQ multiplex PCR, the repertoire was profiled, and TCRdb retains in-frame clones only, with some absent. This table holds some 100,000 clones, 90% found once. Findings and limits, study-wide: Donor demographics were predominantly white British with a female majority; clonal diversity may be underestimated.

V lost 3 bases to trimming and J lost 12 bases, with 12 bases between them. The CDR3 totals 12 residues. Germline CDR1 reads MNHNS; CDR2 reads SASEGT. As regards this clone: Its antigen is unidentified.

The TCR comes from an adult in good health. This specimen consisted of peripheral blood, obtained on day 0 of AZD1222 vaccination. The chain employs TRBV6-1 and TRBJ1-5; D may be TRBD1 (5 bases). CDR3: CASSDFGGHQHF. CDR3 in DNA: TGTGCCAGCAGTGATTTTGGGGGTCACCAGCATTTT.